This T cell receptor (beta chain) was obtained from a study of blood T cell repertoires in COVID-19. The cohort comprised adults aged roughly 18 to 95 years residing in under 30 US areas. The sample holds a few counts of this clone. Libraries were prepared by immunoSEQ multiplex PCR; TCRdb keeps only in-frame clonotypes and omits some of them. The data show around 130,000 clones, approximately 79% seen once. Germline V gene lookup returns CDR1 LNHDA and CDR2 SQIVND (reference sequence). The CDR3 runs 12 residues. V lost 5 bases and J 13 bases, leaving 14 bases between the germline ends. Sample: PBMCs or T cells enriched from blood (not recorded which). The receptor comes from a man aged 40-55 years with acute COVID-19. The rearrangement joins TRBV19 to TRBJ2-2; D not certain. CDR3 residues: CASSLISRGLFF. As DNA, the CDR3 is TGTGCCAGTAGTCTTATATCACGAGGGCTGTTTTTT.